This T cell receptor beta chain appears in the sequencing data of a study of vaccination effects on CD4 cells after COVID-19. Study outcomes and limitations: The study enrolled few convalescent patients and sampled no early post-infection timepoints. Marked contraction was observed in infection-induced and vaccine-induced clones late after vaccination.

Profiling relied on immunoSEQ multiplex PCR, and the TCRdb table lists in-frame clones only, not all of them. The table records 35,000 to 45,000 clones, 76% of them present only once. The culture ran for 10 to 11 days, and then CD4+ T cells were isolated. The individual was infected with SARS-CoV-2 between March and December 2020, as confirmed by PCR. Two doses of either BNT162b2 or mRNA-1273 were given to each participant. IL-2 medium supplanted half the medium on days 3 and 7. J was trimmed by 10 bases and V by 5 bases; bases with no gene match: 9. Per germline, CDR1 SGHRS and CDR2 YFSETQ. The CDR3 spans 15 residues. On this clone: Its target is not known.

V usage is TRBV5-1 and J usage is TRBJ1-6; 10 bases line up with TRBD1. The receptor was derived from a human donor who had a prior SARS-CoV-2 infection. The sample in question was CD4+ T cells from PBMCs cultured without peptide, obtained after COVID-19 vaccination. The CDR3 sequence: CASSWTGQGQSPLHF. The CDR3 region has the DNA TGCGCCAGCAGTTGGACGGGACAGGGGCAATCACCCCTCCACTTT.